This T cell receptor (beta chain) was found in a study of cytomegalovirus exposure and HLA in healthy donors. Study observations and caveats: The HLA-A and HLA-B alleles of most subjects were reportedly predicted accurately from TCR beta sequences. Some TCR beta chains (164 of them) were listed as cytomegalovirus-associated.

The J segment lost 4 bases and the V segment lost 3 bases, leaving 9 bases of the junction unmatched. Looked up from germline, CDR1 is SGDLS and CDR2 is YYNGEE. This CDR3 has 17 amino acids. Regarding this clone: Antigen unknown. Other nucleotide sequences from this sample produce the same CDR3.

60 Vbeta and 13 Jbeta primers were used in PCR. Original processing notes: An analysis that came later counted some 85 million unique TCR beta chains, 10 million to 12 million shared. Assay used: immunoSEQ multiplex PCR; TCRdb lists only in-frame clones, some missing. That table gives V, J and clone size, and the DNA gave D and trimming. The data show about 180,000 clones, approximately 81% seen once. The clonotype comes from a woman aged 25-40 years in good health and CMV-seronegative. The chain recombines TRBV9 with TRBJ2-3; 12 nucleotides match TRBD1. Source material: PBMCs. CDR3 coding DNA: TGTGCCAGCAGCGCATCATGGGACAGGGGGCGGCCAGATACGCAGTATTTT. Its translation is CASSASWDRGRPDTQYF. Variable domain in full (rest from reference TRBV9 and TRBJ2-3): DSGVTQTPKHLITATGQRVTLRCSPRSGDLSVYWYQQSLDQGLQFLIQYYNGEERAKGNILERFSAQQFPDLHSELNLSSLELGDSALYFCASSASWDRGRPDTQYFGPGTRLTVL.